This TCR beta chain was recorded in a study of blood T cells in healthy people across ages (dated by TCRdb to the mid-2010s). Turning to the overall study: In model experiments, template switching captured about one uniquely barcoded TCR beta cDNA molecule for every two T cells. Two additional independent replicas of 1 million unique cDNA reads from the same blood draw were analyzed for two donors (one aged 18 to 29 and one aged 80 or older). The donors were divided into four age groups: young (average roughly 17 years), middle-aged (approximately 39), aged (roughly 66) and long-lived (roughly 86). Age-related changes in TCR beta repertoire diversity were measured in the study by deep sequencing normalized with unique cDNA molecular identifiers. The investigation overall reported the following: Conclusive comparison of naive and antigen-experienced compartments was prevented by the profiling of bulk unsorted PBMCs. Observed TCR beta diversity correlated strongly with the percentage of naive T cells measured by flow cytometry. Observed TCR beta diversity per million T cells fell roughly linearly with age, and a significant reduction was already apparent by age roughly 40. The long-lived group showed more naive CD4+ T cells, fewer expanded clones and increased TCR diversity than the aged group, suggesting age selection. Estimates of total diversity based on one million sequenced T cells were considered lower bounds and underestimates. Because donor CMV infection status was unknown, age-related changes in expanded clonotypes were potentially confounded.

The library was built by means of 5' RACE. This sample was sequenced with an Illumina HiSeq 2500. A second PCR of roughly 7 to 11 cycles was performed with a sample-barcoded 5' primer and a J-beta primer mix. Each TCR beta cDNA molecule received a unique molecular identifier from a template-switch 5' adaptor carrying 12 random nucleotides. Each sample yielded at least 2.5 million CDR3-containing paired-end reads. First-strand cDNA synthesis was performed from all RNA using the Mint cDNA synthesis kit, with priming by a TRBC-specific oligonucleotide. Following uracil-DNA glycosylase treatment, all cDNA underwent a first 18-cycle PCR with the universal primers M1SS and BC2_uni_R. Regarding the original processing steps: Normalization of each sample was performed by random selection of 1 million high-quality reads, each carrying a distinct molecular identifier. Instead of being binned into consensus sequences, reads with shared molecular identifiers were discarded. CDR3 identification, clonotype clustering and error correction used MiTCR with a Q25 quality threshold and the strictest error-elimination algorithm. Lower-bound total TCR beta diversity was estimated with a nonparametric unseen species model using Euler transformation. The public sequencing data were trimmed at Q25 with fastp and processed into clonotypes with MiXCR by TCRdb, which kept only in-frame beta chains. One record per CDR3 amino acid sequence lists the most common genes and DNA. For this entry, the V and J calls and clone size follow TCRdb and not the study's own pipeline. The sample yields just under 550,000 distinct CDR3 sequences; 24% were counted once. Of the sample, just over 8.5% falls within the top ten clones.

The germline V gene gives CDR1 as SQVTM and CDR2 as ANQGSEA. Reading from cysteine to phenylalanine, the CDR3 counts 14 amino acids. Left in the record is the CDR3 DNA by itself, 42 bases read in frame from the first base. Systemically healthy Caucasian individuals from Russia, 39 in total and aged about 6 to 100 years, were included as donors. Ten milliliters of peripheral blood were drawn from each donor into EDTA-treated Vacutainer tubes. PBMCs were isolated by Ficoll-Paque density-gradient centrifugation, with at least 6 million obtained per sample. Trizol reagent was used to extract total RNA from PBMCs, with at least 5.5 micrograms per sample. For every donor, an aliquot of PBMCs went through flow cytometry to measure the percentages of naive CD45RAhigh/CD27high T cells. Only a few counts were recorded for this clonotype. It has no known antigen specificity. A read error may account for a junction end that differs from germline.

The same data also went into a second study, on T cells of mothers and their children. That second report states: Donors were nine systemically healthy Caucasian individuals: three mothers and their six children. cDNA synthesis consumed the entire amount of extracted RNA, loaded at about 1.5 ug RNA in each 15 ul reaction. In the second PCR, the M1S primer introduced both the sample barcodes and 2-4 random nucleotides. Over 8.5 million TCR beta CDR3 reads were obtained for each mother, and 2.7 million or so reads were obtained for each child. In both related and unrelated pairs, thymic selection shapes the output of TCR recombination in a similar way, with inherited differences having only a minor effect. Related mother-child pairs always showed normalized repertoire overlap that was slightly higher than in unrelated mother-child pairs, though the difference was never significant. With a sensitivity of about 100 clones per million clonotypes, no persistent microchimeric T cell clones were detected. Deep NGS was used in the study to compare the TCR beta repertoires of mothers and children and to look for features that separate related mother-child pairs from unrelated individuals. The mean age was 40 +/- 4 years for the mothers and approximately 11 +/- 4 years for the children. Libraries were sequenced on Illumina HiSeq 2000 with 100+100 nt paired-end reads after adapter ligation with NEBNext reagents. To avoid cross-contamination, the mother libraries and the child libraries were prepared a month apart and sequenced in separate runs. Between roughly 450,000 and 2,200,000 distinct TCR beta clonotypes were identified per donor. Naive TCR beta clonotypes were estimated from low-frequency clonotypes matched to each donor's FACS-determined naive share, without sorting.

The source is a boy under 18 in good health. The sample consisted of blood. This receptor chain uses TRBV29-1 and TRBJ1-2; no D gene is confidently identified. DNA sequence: TGCAGCGTTGAAGAACCACTCCATAACTATGGCCACACCTTC. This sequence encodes CSVEEPLHNYGHTF.